Given below is one T cell receptor (beta chain) in context. PBMC were collected before vaccination, two weeks after the third vaccination, and at progression. The sample comes from a study of glioma-infiltrating T cells after dendritic cell vaccination. Measured with immunoSEQ multiplex PCR; TCRdb has only the in-frame clones, and not every one. The sample lists about 92,000 clones, approximately 90% occurring once. The sequence was collected from a human donor with glioblastoma. The sample in question was blood, obtained before dendritic cell vaccination.

This chain's CDR3 is CASSFKGGGSPLHF. The DNA for the CDR3 is TGTGCCAGCAGCTTCAAAGGGGGCGGTTCACCCCTCCACTTT. This chain joins TRBV7-9 and TRBJ1-6; 7 nucleotides align to TRBD1. The CDR3 has 14 amino acids. CDR1 is SEHNR, CDR2 FQNEAQ, per germline (reference sequence). The J segment lost 9 bases and the V segment lost 3 bases, leaving 5 bases of the junction unmatched.